This entry is about one T cell receptor (beta chain). Its antigen is as yet unknown. TCRdb re-derived calls from the 5' RACE reads in MiXCR, one entry per CDR3 protein. The table has some 40,000 distinct CDR3 sequences, 25% to 35% seen once; the top ten hold around 3.5%. General study findings and limits: In terms of TCR gene usage, tumor memory CD4+ T cells clustered together with blood and lymph node memory CD4+ cells, as well as with lymph node naive CD4+ cells.

The clonotype comes from a female donor with breast cancer. Sequencing was performed on memory CD4+ T cells sorted from a lymph node. Subset meaning: memory CD4+ T cells, CD4+CD45RO+CD25-.

The CDR3 sequence is CASSYATGSYEQYF. CDR3 nucleotides: TGTGCCAGCAGCTATGCGACAGGCTCCTACGAGCAGTACTTC. The chain combines TRBV25-1 with TRBJ2-7; maybe TRBD1 (6 bases). Trimming pared 6 bases from V and 0 bases from J, leaving 12 bases between. The CDR3 spans 14 residues. The V gene's germline CDR1 is MGHDK and CDR2 SYGVNS.